The next 15 T cell receptor beta chains were all read from a single sample in a study of human T cells and chemical hapten exposure. TCRdb re-derived calls from the RACE reads in MiXCR, one entry per CDR3 protein. The sample consists of around 52,000 distinct CDR3 sequences, 9.3% of them appearing once. Documented time point: patch test 1, 2 weeks after DPC sensitization. Described treatment: therapeutic diphenylcyclopropenone sensitization with weekly scalp DPC. The sequencing used whole blood, collected in connection with sensitization to the hapten diphenylcyclopropenone (DPC). These receptors all come from a woman aged 40 to 49 with alopecia areata. Some clones in this sample may be carry-over from other donors' samples.

This clonotype was counted many times. This chain connects TRBV13 to TRBJ1-3; D uncertain. Germline assignment: CDR1 PRHDT and CDR2 FYEKMQ (reference sequence). The CDR3 is 14 residues long. V lost 0 bases and J lost 2, with 5 bases in between. CDR3 sequence: CASSLGVTGNTIYF. CDR3 sequence (DNA): TGTGCCAGCAGCTTAGGGGTTACTGGAAACACCATATATTTT. Full variable domain (missing parts from reference TRBV13 and TRBJ1-3): AAGVIQSPRHLIKEKRETATLKCYPIPRHDTVYWYQQGPGQDPQFLISFYEKMQSDKGSIPDRFSAQQFSDYHSELNMSSLELGDSALYFCASSLGVTGNTIYFGEGSWLTVV.

V and J are TRBV9 and TRBJ1-1; D not certain. This CDR3 comprises 14 residues. The V end was cut by 0 bases, the J end by 2 bases, with 8 bases between. Per germline, CDR1 SGDLS and CDR2 YYNGEE. The CDR3, as DNA: TGTGCCAGCAGCGTAGCTCCGGCCAACACTGAAGCTTTCTTT. Its protein product is CASSVAPANTEAFF.

The rearrangement links TRBV2 to TRBJ2-7; 7 bases match TRBD1. The CDR3 covers 13 residues. Trimming at V came to 7 bases and at J to 3 bases, leaving 6 bases not matched to a gene. Germline V gives CDR1 SNHLY, CDR2 FYNNEI. CDR3 in amino acids: CASNRGGYYEQYF. CDR3 sequence (DNA): TGTGCCAGCAATCGAGGGGGCTACTACGAGCAGTACTTC.

Ten or more counts support this clonotype. An end of the junction differs from the germline gene, which may be a read error. CDR3 sequence reads: CATSDGGPTGNTIYF. The CDR3 nucleotides are TGTGCCACAAGTGATGGGGGGCCCACTGGAAACACCATATATTTT. The chain joins TRBV24-1 to TRBJ1-3; weak D call: TRBD1 (6 bases). Germline CDR1 is KGHDR and CDR2 is SFDVKD. The CDR3 covers 15 residues.

The chain links TRBV7-8 to TRBJ1-5; D is perhaps TRBD1 (5 bases). The V gene lost 5 bases and the J gene lost 3 bases, with 14 bases spanning the gap. The CDR3 sequence is 15 residues long. The V gene's germline CDR1 is SGHVS and CDR2 FQNEAQ. CDR3 amino acids: CASSPPGPTNQPQHF. The CDR3 DNA sequence: TGTGCCAGCAGCCCCCCGGGACCTACCAATCAGCCCCAGCATTTT.

V gene TRBV18 combines with J gene TRBJ1-1; 8 nucleotides line up with TRBD1. Trimming took 2 bases from V and 3 from J; bases not matched to a gene: 2. This CDR3 has 14 amino acids. CDR1 and CDR2 from the germline V gene are KGHSH and LQKENI. This chain's CDR3 is CASSPARGHTEAFF. The CDR3 DNA sequence: TGTGCCAGCTCACCAGCCAGGGGGCACACTGAAGCTTTCTTT. Together with reference TRBV18 and TRBJ1-1, the CDR3 gives the full variable domain: NAGVMQNPRHLVRRRGQEARLRCSPMKGHSHVYWYRQLPEEGLKFMVYLQKENIIDESGMPKERFSAEFPKEGPSILRIQQVVRGDSAAYFCASSPARGHTEAFFGQGTRLTVV.

The chain has TRBV18 and TRBJ2-1; 10 bases fit TRBD1. The CDR3 consists of 16 residues. J lost 12 bases, V lost 6 bases, and 17 bases had no gene match. Germline CDR1 reads KGHSH; CDR2 reads LQKENI. The CDR3 DNA reads as TGTGCCAGCTCGCTTATGACCCAGGGACAGGGGCCCAGGCAGTTCTTC. Its protein is CASSLMTQGQGPRQFF.

This clonotype was observed a handful of times. The V and J genes are TRBV19 and TRBJ2-1, with TRBD2 matching over 11 bases. The CDR3 has 15 amino acids. Trimming cost V 10 bases and J 6 bases; bases outside gene matches: 11. In germline, CDR1 is LNHDA, CDR2 SQIVND (reference sequence). DNA for the CDR3: TGTGCCACCCTACCCTCCGGGACTAGCGGCAATGAGCAGTTCTTC. This gives the protein CATLPSGTSGNEQFF.

The chain carries TRBV21-1 and TRBJ1-6; TRBD1, the table's D call, was not compared with the DNA. TRBV21-1 is recorded as a pseudogene. This CDR3 has 21 residues. The CDR3 sequence: CASSKNPPLTTRSSYNSPLHF. CDR3 in DNA: TGTGCCAGCAGCAAAAACCCCCCTTTAACAACCCGGAGCTCCTATAATTCACCCCTCCACTTT.

The genes are TRBV4-1 and TRBJ1-5; no clear D. Germline loops: CDR1 MGHRA, CDR2 YSYEKL. The V end lost 1 base, the J end lost 5 bases, and 15 bases lay between the germline ends. This CDR3 is built from 16 residues. CDR3 sequence reads: CASSQGGGPVDQPQHF. CDR3 DNA sequence: TGCGCCAGCAGCCAAGGGGGAGGGCCGGTAGATCAGCCCCAGCATTTT.

The gene calls are TRBV5-1 and TRBJ1-1; the D is unclear. From germline, CDR1 is SGHRS and CDR2 YFSETQ. The germline V and J ends were trimmed by 0 bases and 3 bases, with 6 bases remaining between them. There are 13 residues in the CDR3. The CDR3 nucleotides read TGCGCCAGCAGCTTGGGGCCAGACACTGAAGCTTTCTTT. Translation gives CASSLGPDTEAFF.

This clonotype was recorded at least ten times. V gene TRBV6-5 combines with J gene TRBJ1-1; D ambiguous. The CDR3 has 13 amino acids. Trimming took off 7 bases at V and 2 bases at J, with 11 bases between the two ends. Germline V CDR1 and CDR2: MNHEY, SVGAGI. Here the CDR3 reads CASMAIGNTEAFF. As DNA, the CDR3 is TGTGCCAGCATGGCAATTGGTAACACTGAAGCTTTCTTT.

This clonotype was observed a handful of times. This rearrangement joins TRBV20-1 to TRBJ2-7; D perhaps matches TRBD1 (5 bases). Looked up from germline, CDR1 is DFQATT and CDR2 is SNEGSKA (reference sequence). The CDR3 covers 13 residues. The CDR3 nucleotides read TGCAGGACCCGTTTCAGGGATTACTACGAGCAGTACTTC. Its translation is CRTRFRDYYEQYF.

The chain carries TRBV6-5 and TRBJ2-1, with TRBD1 matching 9 bases. This CDR3 region has 14 residues. V dropped 9 bases and J dropped 4; count of bases not matched to a gene: 7. Germline CDR1 reads MNHEY; CDR2 reads SVGAGI. CDR3 in DNA: TGTGCCAGTCGCGGGACAGGGACATACAATGAGCAGTTCTTC. It specifies CASRGTGTYNEQFF.

In the case of this clonotype: A much larger clone sits a single nucleotide away, making a read error possible. This chain uses TRBV12-3 or TRBV12-4 with TRBJ1-1; D is uncertain. The V end lost 2 bases, the J end lost 1 base, and 5 bases lay between the germline ends. This CDR3 spans 13 amino acids. The CDR3: CASSLWGNTEAFF. CDR3 coding DNA: TGTGCCAGCAGTTTATGGGGGAACACTGAAGCTTTCTTT.